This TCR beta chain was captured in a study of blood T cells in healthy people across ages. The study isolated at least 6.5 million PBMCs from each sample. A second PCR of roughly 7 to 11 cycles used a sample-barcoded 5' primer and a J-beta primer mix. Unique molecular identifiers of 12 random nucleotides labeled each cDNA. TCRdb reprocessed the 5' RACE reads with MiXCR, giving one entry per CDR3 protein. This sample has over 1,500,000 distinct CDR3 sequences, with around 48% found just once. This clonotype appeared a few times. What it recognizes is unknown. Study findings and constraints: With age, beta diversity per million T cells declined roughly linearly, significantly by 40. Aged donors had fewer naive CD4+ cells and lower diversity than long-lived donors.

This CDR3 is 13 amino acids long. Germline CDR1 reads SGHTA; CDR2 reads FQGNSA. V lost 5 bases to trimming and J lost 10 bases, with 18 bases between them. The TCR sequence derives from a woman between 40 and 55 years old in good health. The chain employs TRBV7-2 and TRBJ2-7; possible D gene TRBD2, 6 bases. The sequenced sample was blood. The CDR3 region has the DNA TGTGCCAGCAGCCCCTTGACTAGAGGCGATCAGTACTTC. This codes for CASSPLTRGDQYF.